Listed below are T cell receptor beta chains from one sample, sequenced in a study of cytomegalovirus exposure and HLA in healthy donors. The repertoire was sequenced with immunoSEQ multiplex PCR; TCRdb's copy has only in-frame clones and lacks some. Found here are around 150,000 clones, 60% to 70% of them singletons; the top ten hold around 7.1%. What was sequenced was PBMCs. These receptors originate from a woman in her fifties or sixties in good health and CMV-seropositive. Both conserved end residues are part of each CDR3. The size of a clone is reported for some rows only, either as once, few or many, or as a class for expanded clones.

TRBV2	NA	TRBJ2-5	CASSGSVETQYF
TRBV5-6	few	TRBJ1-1	CASSTHTRGTEAFF
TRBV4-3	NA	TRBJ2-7	CASSQDPAGGWNEQYF
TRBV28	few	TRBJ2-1	CASSFVGAFSYNEQFF
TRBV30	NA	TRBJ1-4	CAWNPSARGYTEKLFF
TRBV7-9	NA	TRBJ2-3	CASSPELAGVNTDTQYF
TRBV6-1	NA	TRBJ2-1	CASRTGTSGNNEQFF
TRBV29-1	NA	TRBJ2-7	CSVDSTGGYEQYF
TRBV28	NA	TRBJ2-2	CASSFSGRSNTGELFF
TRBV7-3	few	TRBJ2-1	CASSPTSGSYNEQFF
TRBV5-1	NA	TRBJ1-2	CASSLGSRGGYTF
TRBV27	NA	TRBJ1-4	CASSSQGDEKLFF
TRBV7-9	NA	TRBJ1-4	CASSPRVGNEKLFF
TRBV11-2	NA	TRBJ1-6	CASSQPGNYNSPLHF
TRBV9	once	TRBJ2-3	CASSVLGTSADTQYF
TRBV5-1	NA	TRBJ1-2	CASSLAQDYGYTF
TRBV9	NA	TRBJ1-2	CASSPWGANYGYTF
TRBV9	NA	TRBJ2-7	CASSVGGGHEQYF
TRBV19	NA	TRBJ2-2	CASSILPSGPPSTGGGRYTGELFF
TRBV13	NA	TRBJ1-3	CASSPEGPRGAIYF
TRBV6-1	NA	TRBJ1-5	CASIRESNQPQHF
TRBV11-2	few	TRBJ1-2	CASSLRGPSGYTF
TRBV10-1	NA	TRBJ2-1	CASSESLGLAPDNEQFF
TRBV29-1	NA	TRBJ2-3	CSVTASGSGGTQYF
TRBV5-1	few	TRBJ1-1	CASSLGPGGSGNTEAFF
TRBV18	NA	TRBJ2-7	CASSPTSDPIGDEQYF
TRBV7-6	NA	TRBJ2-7	CASAEVGQEYEQYF
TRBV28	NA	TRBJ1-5	CASSLGGGKPQHF
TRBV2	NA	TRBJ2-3	CASTSGEWTQYF
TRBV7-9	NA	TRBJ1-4	CASSLTAATNEKLFF
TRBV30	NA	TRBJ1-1	CAWSDTVNTEAFF
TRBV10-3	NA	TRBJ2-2	CAISEKGFTGELFF
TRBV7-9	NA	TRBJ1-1	CASSRGGGSEAFF
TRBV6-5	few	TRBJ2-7	CASSYGQGNEQYF
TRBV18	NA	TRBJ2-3	CASSPGNRGHLSTDTQYF
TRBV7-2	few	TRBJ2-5	CASSFQGSQETQYF
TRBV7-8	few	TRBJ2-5	CASSFYLAGGQQETQYF
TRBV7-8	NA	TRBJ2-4	CASSLGTSGSIAKNIQYF
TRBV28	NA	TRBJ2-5	CASSLFSGERQTQYF
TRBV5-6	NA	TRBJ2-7	CASSLRTQAGGRF
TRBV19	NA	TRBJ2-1	CASSILSSYNEQFF
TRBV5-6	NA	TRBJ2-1	CASSLDTGALDEQFF
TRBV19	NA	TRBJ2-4	CASSITGTGGAENIQYF
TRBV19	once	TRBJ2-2	CASSLLAGAETGELFF
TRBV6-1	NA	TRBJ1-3	CASSEPVVELGNTIYF
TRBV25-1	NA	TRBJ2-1	CASSESGSASSYNEQFF
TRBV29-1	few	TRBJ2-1	CSVLGGAGGPYNEQFF
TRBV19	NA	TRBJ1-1	CASRPQNVNTEAFF
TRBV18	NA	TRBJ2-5	CASSSPQETQYF
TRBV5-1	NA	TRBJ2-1	CASSPLSDNEQFF
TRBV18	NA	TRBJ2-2	CASSALDRSELFF
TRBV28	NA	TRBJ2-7	CASSSRQGAYEQYF
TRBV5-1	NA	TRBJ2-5	CASSFEYREETQYF
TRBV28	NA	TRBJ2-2	CASSFHVRERENTGELFF